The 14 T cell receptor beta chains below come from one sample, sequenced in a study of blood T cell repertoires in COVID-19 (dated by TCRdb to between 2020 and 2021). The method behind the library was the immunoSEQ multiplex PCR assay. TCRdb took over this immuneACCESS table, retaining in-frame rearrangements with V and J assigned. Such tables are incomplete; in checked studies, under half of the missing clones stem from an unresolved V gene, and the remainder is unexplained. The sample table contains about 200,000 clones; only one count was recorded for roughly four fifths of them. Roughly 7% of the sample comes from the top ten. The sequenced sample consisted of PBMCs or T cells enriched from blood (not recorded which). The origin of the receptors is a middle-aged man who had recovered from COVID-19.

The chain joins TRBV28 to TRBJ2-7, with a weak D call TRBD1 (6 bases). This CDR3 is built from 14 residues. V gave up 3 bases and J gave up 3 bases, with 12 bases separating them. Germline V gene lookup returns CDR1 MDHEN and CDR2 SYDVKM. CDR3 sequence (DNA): TGTGCCAGCAGTTTCCATCAGGGGAGCTACGAGCAGTACTTC. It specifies CASSFHQGSYEQYF.

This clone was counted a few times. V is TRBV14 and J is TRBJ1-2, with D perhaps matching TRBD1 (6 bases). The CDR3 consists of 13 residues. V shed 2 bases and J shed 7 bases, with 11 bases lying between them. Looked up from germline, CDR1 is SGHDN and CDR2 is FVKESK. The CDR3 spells CASSQQGIGGYTF. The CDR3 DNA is TGTGCCAGCAGCCAACAGGGGATTGGTGGCTACACCTTC.

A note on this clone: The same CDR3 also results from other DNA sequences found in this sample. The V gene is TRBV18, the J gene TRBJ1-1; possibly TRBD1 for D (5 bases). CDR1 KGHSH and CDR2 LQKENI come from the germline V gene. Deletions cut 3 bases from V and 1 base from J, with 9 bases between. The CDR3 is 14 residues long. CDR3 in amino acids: CASSPSGGNTEAFF. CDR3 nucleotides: TGTGCCAGCTCACCCAGCGGGGGGAACACTGAAGCTTTCTTT.

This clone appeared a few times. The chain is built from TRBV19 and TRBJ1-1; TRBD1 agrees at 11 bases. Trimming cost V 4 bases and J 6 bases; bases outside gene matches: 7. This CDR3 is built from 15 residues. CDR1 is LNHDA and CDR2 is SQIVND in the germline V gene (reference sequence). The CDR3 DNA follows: TGTGCCAGTAGTAGATCCGGACAGGGGGCCTCTGAAGCTTTCTTT. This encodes CASSRSGQGASEAFF.

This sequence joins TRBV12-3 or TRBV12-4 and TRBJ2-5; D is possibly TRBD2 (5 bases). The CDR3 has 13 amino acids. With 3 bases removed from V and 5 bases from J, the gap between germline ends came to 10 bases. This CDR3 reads CASSFGEGETQYF. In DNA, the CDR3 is TGTGCCAGCAGTTTCGGGGAAGGGGAGACCCAGTACTTC.

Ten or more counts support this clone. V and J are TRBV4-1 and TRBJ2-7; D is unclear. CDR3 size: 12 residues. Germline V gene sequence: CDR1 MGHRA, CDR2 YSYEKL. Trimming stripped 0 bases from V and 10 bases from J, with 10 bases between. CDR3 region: CASSQDGTTQYF. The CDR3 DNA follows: TGCGCCAGCAGCCAAGATGGCACAACCCAGTACTTC.

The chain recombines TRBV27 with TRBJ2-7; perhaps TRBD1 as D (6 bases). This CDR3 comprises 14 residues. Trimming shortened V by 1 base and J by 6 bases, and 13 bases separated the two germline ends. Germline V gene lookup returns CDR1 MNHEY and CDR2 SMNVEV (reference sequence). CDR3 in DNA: TGTGCCAGCAGTTTATGGGGGCGCGGTCCCGAGCAGTACTTC. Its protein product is CASSLWGRGPEQYF.

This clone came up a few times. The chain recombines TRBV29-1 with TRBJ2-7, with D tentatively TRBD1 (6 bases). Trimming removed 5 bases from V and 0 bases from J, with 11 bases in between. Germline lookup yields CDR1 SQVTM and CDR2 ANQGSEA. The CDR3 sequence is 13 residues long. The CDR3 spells CSVYTGSSYEQYF. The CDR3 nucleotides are TGCAGCGTTTATACAGGGTCCTCCTACGAGCAGTACTTC.

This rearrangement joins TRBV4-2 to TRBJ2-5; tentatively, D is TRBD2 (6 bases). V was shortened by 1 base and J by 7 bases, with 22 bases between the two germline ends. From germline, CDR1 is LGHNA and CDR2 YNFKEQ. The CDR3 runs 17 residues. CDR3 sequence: CASSQGGIRGPGGTQYF. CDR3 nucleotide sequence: TGTGCCAGCAGCCAAGGTGGAATAAGGGGCCCCGGGGGGACCCAGTACTTC.

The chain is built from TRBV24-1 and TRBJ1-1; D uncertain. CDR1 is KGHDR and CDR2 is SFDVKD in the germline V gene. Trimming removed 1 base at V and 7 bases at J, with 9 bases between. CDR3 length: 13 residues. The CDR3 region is CATSDFGRGEAFF. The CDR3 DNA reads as TGTGCCACCAGTGATTTCGGCCGGGGTGAAGCTTTCTTT.

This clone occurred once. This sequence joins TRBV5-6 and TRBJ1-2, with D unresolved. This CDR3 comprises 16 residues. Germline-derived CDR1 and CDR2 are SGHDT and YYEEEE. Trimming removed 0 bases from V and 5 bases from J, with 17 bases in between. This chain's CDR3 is CASSLAGMENFYGYTF. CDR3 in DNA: TGTGCCAGCAGCTTGGCCGGCATGGAGAATTTTTATGGCTACACCTTC.

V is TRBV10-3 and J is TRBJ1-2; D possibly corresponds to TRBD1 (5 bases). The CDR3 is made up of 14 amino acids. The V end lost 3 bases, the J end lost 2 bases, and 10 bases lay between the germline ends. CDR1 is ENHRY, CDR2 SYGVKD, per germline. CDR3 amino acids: CAISDHKGNYGYTF. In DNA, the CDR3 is TGTGCCATCAGTGATCATAAGGGGAACTATGGCTACACCTTC.

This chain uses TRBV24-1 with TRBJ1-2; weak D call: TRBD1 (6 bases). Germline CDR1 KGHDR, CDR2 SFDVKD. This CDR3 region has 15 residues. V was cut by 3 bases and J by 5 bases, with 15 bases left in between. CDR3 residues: CATSDVRDTLYGYTF. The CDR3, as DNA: TGTGCCACCAGTGATGTCCGGGACACCCTGTATGGCTACACCTTC.

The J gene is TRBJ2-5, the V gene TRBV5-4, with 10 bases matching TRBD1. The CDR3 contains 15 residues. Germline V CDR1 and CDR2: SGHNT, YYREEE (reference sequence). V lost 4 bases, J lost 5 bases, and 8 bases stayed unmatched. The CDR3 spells CASSPTGGARETQYF. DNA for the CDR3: TGTGCCAGCAGCCCGACAGGGGGCGCGCGGGAGACCCAGTACTTC. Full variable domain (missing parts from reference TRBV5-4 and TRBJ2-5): ETGVTQSPTHLIKTRGQQVTLRCSSQSGHNTVSWYQQALGQGPQFIFQYYREEENGRGNFPPRFSGLQFPNYSSELNVNALELDDSALYLCASSPTGGARETQYFGPGTRLLVL.